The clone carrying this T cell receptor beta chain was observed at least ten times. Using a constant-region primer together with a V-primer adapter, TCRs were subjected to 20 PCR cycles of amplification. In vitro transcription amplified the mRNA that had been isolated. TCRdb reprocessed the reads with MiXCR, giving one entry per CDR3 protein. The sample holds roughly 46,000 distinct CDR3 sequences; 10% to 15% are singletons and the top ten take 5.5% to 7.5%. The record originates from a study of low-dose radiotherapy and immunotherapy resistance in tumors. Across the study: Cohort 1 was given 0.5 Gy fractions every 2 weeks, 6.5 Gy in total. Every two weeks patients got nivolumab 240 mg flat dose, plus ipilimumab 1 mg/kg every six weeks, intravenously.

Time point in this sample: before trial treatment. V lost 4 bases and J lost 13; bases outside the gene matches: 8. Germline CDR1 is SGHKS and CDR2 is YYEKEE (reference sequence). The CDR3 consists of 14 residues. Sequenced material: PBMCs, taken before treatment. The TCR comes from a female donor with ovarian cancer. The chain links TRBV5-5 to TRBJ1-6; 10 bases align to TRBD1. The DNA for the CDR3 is TGTGCCAGCAGCCATCCGGGACAGGGGTTCCCCCTCCACTTT. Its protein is CASSHPGQGFPLHF.